One sample yielded the 26 T cell receptor beta chains listed below, sequenced in a study of a mutant IDH1 vaccine in newly diagnosed glioma. Profiling relied on immunoSEQ multiplex PCR, and the TCRdb table lists in-frame clones only, not all of them. Counted here are roughly 40,000 clones, about 89% occurring once; the ten biggest clones make up around 2.8%. These TCRs are of unknown antigen specificity. The time point denotes: week 5, during vaccination. The content of each vaccine dose was 300 ug of mutant IDH1 20-mer peptide, and topical imiquimod accompanied it. The sample here was PBMCs, taken from a glioma patient whose treatment included an IDH1 peptide vaccine. All receptors come from a middle-aged man with glioma.

V gene TRBV7-2 combines with J gene TRBJ2-1, with 12 bases identical to TRBD1. This CDR3 contains 16 residues. V shed 1 base, J shed 16 bases, and the junction held 14 bases outside the gene matches. Per the germline V gene, CDR1 is SGHTA and CDR2 is FQGNSA. The CDR3 reads CASSLDYRGTGGGCFF. The DNA for the CDR3 is TGTGCCAGCAGCTTAGATTATCGAGGGACAGGGGGCGGTTGTTTCTTC.

This clone was observed a few times. The chain joins TRBV7-6 to TRBJ1-4; TRBD1 matches 9 bases. With V trimmed by 1 base and J by 4 bases, 10 bases remained unmatched. The CDR3 is 18 amino acids. Germline V lookup: CDR1 SGHVS, CDR2 FNYEAQ. CDR3: CASSLVSGTGILNEKLFF. CDR3 bases: TGTGCCAGCAGCTTAGTGTCCGGGACAGGGATTCTTAATGAAAAACTGTTTTTT.

V and J are TRBV5-5 and TRBJ1-1; D call uncertain. Trimming shortened V by 0 bases and J by 1 base, and 7 bases separated the two germline ends. Germline V gene lookup returns CDR1 SGHKS and CDR2 YYEKEE (reference sequence). CDR3 length: 14 residues. The CDR3 nucleotides read TGTGCCAGCAGCTTGGTTCCCCGGAACACTGAAGCTTTCTTT. It specifies CASSLVPRNTEAFF.

This chain uses TRBV4-1 with TRBJ2-7; perhaps D is TRBD1 or TRBD2 (6 bases each). CDR1 and CDR2 (germline): MGHRA, YSYEKL. V was pared by 1 base and J by 4 bases, with 14 bases between. This CDR3 comprises 15 residues. The CDR3 DNA reads TGCGCCAGCAGCCAAGTGGCGGGGACACGATACGAGCAGTACTTC. Translating gives CASSQVAGTRYEQYF.

The rearrangement uses TRBV19 and TRBJ1-5; D gene ambiguous. Trimming pared 2 bases from V and 0 bases from J, leaving 5 bases between. Germline V gene lookup returns CDR1 LNHDA and CDR2 SQIVND (reference sequence). The length of the CDR3 is 14 residues. The CDR3 sequence: CASSIRDSNQPQHF. Here the CDR3 DNA reads TGTGCCAGTAGTATAAGGGATAGCAATCAGCCCCAGCATTTT.

This clone is labeled as medium-sized. The V gene is TRBV7-9, the J gene TRBJ2-7, with 8 bases matching TRBD2. Germline V gene lookup returns CDR1 SEHNR and CDR2 FQNEAQ (reference sequence). The CDR3 has 15 amino acids. V gave up 10 bases and J gave up 4 bases; unmatched junction bases: 15. The CDR3 coding sequence is TGTGCCACCCCCCTACAAGGCGGGGGGACTTACGAGCAGTACTTC. It translates to CATPLQGGGTYEQYF. Looking up the rest from reference TRBV7-9 and TRBJ2-7 gives the full variable domain: DTGVSQNPRHKITKRGQNVTFRCDPISEHNRLYWYRQTLGQGPEFLTYFQNEAQLEKSRLLSDRFSAERPKGSFSTLEIQRTEQGDSAMYLCATPLQGGGTYEQYFGPGTRLTVT.

The chain combines TRBV20-1 with TRBJ1-2, with no clear D. The CDR3 spans 10 residues. Germline V gives CDR1 DFQATT, CDR2 SNEGSKA (reference sequence). Trimming cost V 5 bases and J 7 bases, with 8 bases left between them. The CDR3 nucleotides read TGCAGTGCTGCTGGGCCTGGCTACACCTTC. As protein: CSAAGPGYTF.

The chain joins TRBV5-1 to TRBJ2-7, with a tentative D call TRBD2 (6 bases). Germline CDR1 reads SGHRS; CDR2 reads YFSETQ. The ends were cut back, 2 bases at V and 3 bases at J, with 15 bases in the middle. The CDR3 spans 15 residues. CDR3 DNA sequence: TGCGCCAGCAGCTTCAGTGCGACTAGAGGCTACGAGCAGTACTTC. As protein: CASSFSATRGYEQYF.

The chain combines TRBV5-6 with TRBJ1-5; D is unresolved. Germline V gene data show CDR1 as SGHDT and CDR2 as YYEEEE. Trimming pared 3 bases from V and 4 bases from J, leaving 11 bases between. The CDR3 length is 14 residues. CDR3 in amino acids: CASSYRRRNQPQHF. CDR3 coding DNA: TGTGCCAGCAGCTATAGACGGCGAAATCAGCCCCAGCATTTT.

This sequence joins TRBV7-8 and TRBJ1-1; D remains ambiguous. CDR3 length: 13 amino acids. Germline V gives CDR1 SGHVS, CDR2 FQNEAQ. Trimming removed 5 bases from V and 1 base from J, with 8 bases in between. CDR3 amino acids: CASSPMANTEAFF. The DNA of the CDR3 is TGTGCCAGCAGCCCCATGGCGAACACTGAAGCTTTCTTT. The full variable domain, completed using reference TRBV7-8 and TRBJ1-1, is GAGVSQSPRYKVAKRGQDVALRCDPISGHVSLFWYQQALGQGPEFLTYFQNEAQLDKSGLPSDRFFAERPEGSVSTLKIQRTQQEDSAVYLCASSPMANTEAFFGQGTRLTVV.

The CDR3 nucleotides are TGTGCCAGCAGTAGGGGAACAGGTAACGAGCAGTACTTC. Translating gives CASSRGTGNEQYF. The chain uses TRBV6-5 and TRBJ2-5; perhaps TRBD1 as D (5 bases). TRBJ2-7 explains the end of the DNA better; the J call may be wrong. Germline V CDR1 and CDR2: MNHEY, SVGAGI. This CDR3 is built from 13 residues.

The table lists this clone with a count of one. This rearrangement joins TRBV4-3 to TRBJ1-5; 8 bases line up with TRBD1. V was clipped by 0 bases and J by 4 bases; unmatched bases: 2. Germline CDR1 reads LGHNA; CDR2 reads YSLEER. The CDR3 has 15 residues. The CDR3 coding sequence is TGCGCCAGCAGCCAAGATCGGACAGGGAATCAGCCCCAGCATTTT. Translation gives CASSQDRTGNQPQHF.

This chain connects TRBV2 to TRBJ1-2; TRBD1 agrees at 8 bases. The germline V gene encodes CDR1 SNHLY and CDR2 FYNNEI. The CDR3 has 14 amino acids. The V segment lost 4 bases and the J segment 6 bases; nucleotides outside the gene matches: 7. CDR3 DNA sequence: TGTGCCAGCAGTGCACAGGGGGGGATCGATGGCTACACCTTC. It codes for CASSAQGGIDGYTF. Full variable domain (remainder filled in from reference TRBV2 and TRBJ1-2): EPEVTQTPSHQVTQMGQEVILRCVPISNHLYFYWYRQILGQKVEFLVSFYNNEISEKSEIFDDQFSVERPDGSNFTLKIRSTKLEDSAMYFCASSAQGGIDGYTFGSGTRLTVV.

This clone has just a few counts. This chain links TRBV5-6 with TRBJ1-4; D uncertain. This CDR3 is 12 amino acids long. The germline CDR1 and CDR2 sequences are SGHDT and YYEEEE. V lost 2 bases to trimming and J lost 6 bases, with 5 bases between them. CDR3 region: CASSFGDEKLFF. The CDR3 nucleotides read TGTGCCAGCAGCTTCGGGGATGAAAAACTGTTTTTT.

V usage is TRBV5-7 and J usage is TRBJ2-2, with 9 bases identical to TRBD1. TRBV5-7 is placed among ORFs of uncertain function. The CDR3 is 16 amino acids. Losses at the gene ends were 5 bases for V and 3 bases for J; bases not matched to a gene: 8. CDR3 sequence: CASSLTGGPDTGELFF. For the CDR3, the DNA is TGTGCCAGCAGTTTAACAGGGGGCCCAGACACCGGGGAGCTGTTTTTT.

The chain couples TRBV5-6 to TRBJ1-1; tentative D call: TRBD1 (5 bases). Germline lookup yields CDR1 SGHDT and CDR2 YYEEEE. Trimming shortened V by 1 base and J by 4 bases, and 11 bases separated the two germline ends. The CDR3 sequence is 14 residues long. The CDR3 bases are TGTGCCAGCAGCTTGTCTGGGGGGGGCACTGAAGCTTTCTTT. Its translation is CASSLSGGGTEAFF.

V usage is TRBV5-1 and J usage is TRBJ1-1; D remains unclear. The CDR3 is 13 residues long. Trimming removed 1 base at V and 4 bases at J, with 8 bases between. The germline V gene encodes CDR1 SGHRS and CDR2 YFSETQ. CDR3 residues: CASSLMRGTEAFF. DNA of the CDR3: TGCGCCAGCAGCTTGATGCGGGGCACTGAAGCTTTCTTT. Based on the CDR3 plus reference TRBV5-1 and TRBJ1-1, the full variable domain is KAGVTQTPRYLIKTRGQQVTLSCSPISGHRSVSWYQQTPGQGLQFLFEYFSETQRNKGNFPGRFSGRQFSNSRSEMNVSTLELGDSALYLCASSLMRGTEAFFGQGTRLTVV.

The rearrangement uses TRBV5-1 and TRBJ2-7, with 11 bases aligning to TRBD1. The length of the CDR3 is 14 residues. Trimming removed 5 bases from V and 3 bases from J; junction bases left unmatched: 4. CDR1 is SGHRS and CDR2 is YFSETQ in the germline V gene. The DNA for the CDR3 is TGCGCCAGCAGAGAGGGACAGGGGGGCTACGAGCAGTACTTC. Translated, it gives CASREGQGGYEQYF.

The V and J genes are TRBV7-2 and TRBJ2-7, with 7 positions matching TRBD2. Trimming took 7 bases from V and 3 from J; bases not matched to a gene: 6. There are 13 residues in the CDR3. Germline V lookup: CDR1 SGHTA, CDR2 FQGNSA. CDR3 bases: TGTGCCAGCACGACCCCGGGGGGCTACGAGCAGTACTTC. Its translation is CASTTPGGYEQYF. Drawing the rest from reference TRBV7-2 and TRBJ2-7, the complete variable domain is GAGVSQSPSNKVTEKGKDVELRCDPISGHTALYWYRQSLGQGLEFLIYFQGNSAPDKSGLPSDRFSAERTGGSVSTLTIQRTQQEDSAVYLCASTTPGGYEQYFGPGTRLTVT.

The chain carries TRBV11-3 and TRBJ2-1; D possibly corresponds to TRBD2 (6 bases). The V and J ends lost 6 bases and 9 bases respectively, with 18 bases between them. The CDR3 extends over 14 amino acids. Germline loops: CDR1 SGHNT, CDR2 YENEEA. CDR3 residues: CASSTGWGAGEQFF. For the CDR3, the DNA is TGTGCCAGCAGTACGGGTTGGGGAGCGGGTGAGCAGTTCTTC.

V usage is TRBV5-1 and J usage is TRBJ2-2; no firm D call. There are 15 residues in the CDR3. Trimming took 0 bases from V and 0 from J, leaving 6 bases between them. The V gene's germline CDR1 is SGHRS and CDR2 YFSETQ. CDR3 nucleotide sequence: TGCGCCAGCAGCTTGGACAATCCGAACACCGGGGAGCTGTTTTTT. It encodes CASSLDNPNTGELFF.

The chain employs TRBV19 and TRBJ1-5, with D possibly being TRBD1 (5 bases). CDR1 is LNHDA, CDR2 SQIVND, per germline (reference sequence). Deletions cut 4 bases from V and 6 bases from J, with 10 bases between. The CDR3 spans 13 residues. The CDR3 sequence: CASSSQGGQPQHF. The CDR3 nucleotides are TGTGCCAGTAGTAGCCAGGGAGGTCAGCCCCAGCATTTT.

The CDR3 protein is CASSLYGTGGTGELFF. The CDR3 nucleotides read TGTGCCAGCAGTTTATATGGGACAGGGGGGACCGGGGAGCTGTTTTTT. V gene TRBV27 combines with J gene TRBJ2-2; 11 bases fit TRBD1. This CDR3 is 16 amino acids long. J lost 5 bases, V lost 1 base, and 3 bases had no gene match. Germline CDR1 MNHEY, CDR2 SMNVEV (reference sequence).

The rearrangement links TRBV19 to TRBJ2-7; D possibly corresponds to TRBD1 (6 bases). Germline loops: CDR1 LNHDA, CDR2 SQIVND (reference sequence). The CDR3 totals 17 residues. Trimming took 9 bases from V and 0 from J, leaving 24 bases between them. The CDR3 protein is CARSQDSPLLCSYEQYF. The CDR3 region has the DNA TGTGCCAGGAGCCAGGACAGCCCCCTGTTATGCTCCTACGAGCAGTACTTC.

V is TRBV7-6 and J is TRBJ2-5; TRBD1 matches at 8 bases. CDR3 length: 14 residues. The ends lost 4 bases at V and 1 base at J; junction bases unmatched: 2. CDR1 is SGHVS, CDR2 FNYEAQ, per germline. Written as DNA, the CDR3 is TGTGCCAGCAGCTCACAGGGGGGCCAAGAGACCCAGTACTTC. Amino acids: CASSSQGGQETQYF.

This chain joins TRBV2 and TRBJ1-5; 8 bases fit TRBD1. V lost 6 bases to trimming and J lost 2 bases; unmatched junction nucleotides: 9. There are 16 residues in the CDR3. The germline V gene has CDR1 SNHLY and CDR2 FYNNEI. CDR3 in amino acids: CASSADRGNGNQPQHF. Written as DNA, the CDR3 is TGTGCCAGCAGCGCCGACAGGGGTAATGGCAATCAGCCCCAGCATTTT.